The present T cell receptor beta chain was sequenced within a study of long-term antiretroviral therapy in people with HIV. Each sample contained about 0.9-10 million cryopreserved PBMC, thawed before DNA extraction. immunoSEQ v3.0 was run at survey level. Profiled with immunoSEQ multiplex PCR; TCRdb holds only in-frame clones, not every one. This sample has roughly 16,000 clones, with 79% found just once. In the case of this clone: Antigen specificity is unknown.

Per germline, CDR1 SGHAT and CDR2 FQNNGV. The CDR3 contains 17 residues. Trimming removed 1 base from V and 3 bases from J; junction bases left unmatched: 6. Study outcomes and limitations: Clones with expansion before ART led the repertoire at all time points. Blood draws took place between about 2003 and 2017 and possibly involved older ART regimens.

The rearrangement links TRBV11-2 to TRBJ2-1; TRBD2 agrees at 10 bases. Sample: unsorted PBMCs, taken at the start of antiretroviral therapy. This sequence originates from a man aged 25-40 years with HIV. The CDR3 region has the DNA TGTGCCAGCAGCTTAGGTCCAGCGGGAGGGCTCTACAATGAGCAGTTCTTC. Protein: CASSLGPAGGLYNEQFF.